This is a list of T cell receptor beta chains from one sample in a study of blood T cell repertoires in COVID-19. Only in-frame clones appear in the TCRdb table, and some are missing; sequencing was by immunoSEQ multiplex PCR. The profile shows about 390,000 clones, around 87% of them singletons. The source material was PBMCs or T cells enriched from blood (not recorded which). All receptors come from a woman aged 50 to 60 who had recovered from COVID-19. The CDR3 runs from the conserved cysteine through the conserved F or W. A D gene is named only where the DNA matches it firmly.

TRBJ1-2 | TRBV11-2 | - | TGTGCCAGCAGCTTAGTCGGGGGGTTTTGGTATGGCTACACCTTC | CASSLVGGFWYGYTF
TRBJ1-1 | TRBV18 | TRBD1 | TGTGCCAGCTCAGCCGGGACAGGGGGGTTCTCGATGAACACTGAAGCTTTCTTT | CASSAGTGGFSMNTEAFF
TRBJ1-1 | TRBV5-6 | TRBD1 | TGTGCCAGTTCCCGGGACAGCCCCATGAACACTGAAGCTTTCTTT | CASSRDSPMNTEAFF
TRBJ1-5 | TRBV2 | - | TGTGCCAGCAACGACGGGGTTCATCAGCCCCAGCATTTT | CASNDGVHQPQHF
TRBJ2-3 | TRBV2 | - | TGTGCCGGGGAAGGGAGCTCATACACAGATACGCAGTATTTT | CAGEGSSYTDTQYF
TRBJ1-6 | TRBV28 | TRBD1 | TGTGCCAGCTTCGGGACAGGGGGATCACCCCTCCACTTT | CASFGTGGSPLHF
TRBJ2-5 | TRBV7-9 | TRBD1 | TGTGCCAGCAGCACCACAGGGGGGGAGACCCAGTACTTC | CASSTTGGETQYF
TRBJ1-3 | TRBV10-3 | - | TGTGCCATCAGTGAGGGGGACTGGACTGGAAACACCATATATTTT | CAISEGDWTGNTIYF
TRBJ2-3 | TRBV5-1 | - | TGCGCCAGCAGCTTGCATTCTGAGCGCACAGATACGCAGTATTTT | CASSLHSERTDTQYF
TRBJ2-3 | TRBV27 | TRBD1 | TGTGCCAGCGGGAAGGGGCAGGGGGTAACAGATACGCAGTATTTT | CASGKGQGVTDTQYF
TRBJ1-2 | TRBV6-1 | - | TGTGCCAGCAGTGATTTTCTTAACTATGGCTACACCTTC | CASSDFLNYGYTF
TRBJ2-2 | TRBV13 | - | TGTGCCAGCAGCTTAGGGGACTTATACACCGGGGAGCTGTTTTTT | CASSLGDLYTGELFF
TRBJ1-1 | TRBV2 | TRBD1 | TGTGCCAGCAGCCAACTGACAGGGGCTGTAAAAGCTTTCTTT | CASSQLTGAVKAFF
TRBJ2-1 | TRBV5-6 | - | TGTGCCAGCAGCCCGGAGGGGGGGAGCTCCTACAATGAGCAGTTCTTC | CASSPEGGSSYNEQFF
TRBJ1-2 | TRBV6-5 | - | TGTGCCAGCCAGGGGAACTATGGCTACACCTTC | CASQGNYGYTF